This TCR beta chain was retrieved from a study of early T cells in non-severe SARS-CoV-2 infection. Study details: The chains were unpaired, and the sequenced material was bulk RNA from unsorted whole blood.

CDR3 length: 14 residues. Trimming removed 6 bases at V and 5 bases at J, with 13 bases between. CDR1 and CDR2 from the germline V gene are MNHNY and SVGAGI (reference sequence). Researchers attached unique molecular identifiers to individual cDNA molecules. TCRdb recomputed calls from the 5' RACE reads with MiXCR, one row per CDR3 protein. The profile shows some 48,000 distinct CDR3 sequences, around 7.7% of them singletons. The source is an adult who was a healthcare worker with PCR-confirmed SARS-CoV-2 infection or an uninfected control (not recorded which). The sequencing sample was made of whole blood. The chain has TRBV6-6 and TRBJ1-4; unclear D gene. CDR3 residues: CASRTFDGNEKLFF. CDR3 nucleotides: TGTGCCAGCAGGACCTTCGACGGAAATGAAAAACTGTTTTTT.